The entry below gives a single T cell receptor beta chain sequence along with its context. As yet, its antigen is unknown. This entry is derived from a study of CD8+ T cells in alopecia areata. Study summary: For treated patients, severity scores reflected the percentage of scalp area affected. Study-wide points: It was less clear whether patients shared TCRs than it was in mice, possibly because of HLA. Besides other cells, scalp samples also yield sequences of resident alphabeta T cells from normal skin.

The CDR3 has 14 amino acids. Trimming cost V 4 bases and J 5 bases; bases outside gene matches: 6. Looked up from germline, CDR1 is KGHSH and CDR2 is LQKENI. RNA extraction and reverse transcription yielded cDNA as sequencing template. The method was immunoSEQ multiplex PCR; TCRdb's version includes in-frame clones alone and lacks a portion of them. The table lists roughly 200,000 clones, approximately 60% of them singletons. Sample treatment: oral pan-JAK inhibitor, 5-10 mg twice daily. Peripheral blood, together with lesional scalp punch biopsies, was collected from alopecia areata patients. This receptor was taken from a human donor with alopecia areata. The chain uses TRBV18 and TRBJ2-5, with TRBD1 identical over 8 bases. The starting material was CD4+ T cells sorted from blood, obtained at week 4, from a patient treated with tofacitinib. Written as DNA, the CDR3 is TGTGCCAGCTCACGCGGACAGGGTTTGGAGACCCAGTACTTC. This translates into CASSRGQGLETQYF.